The 10 T cell receptor beta chains below come from one sample, sequenced in a study of control samples from healthy donors and cancer patients. Assay: immunoSEQ multiplex PCR; the TCRdb copy retains only in-frame clones and omits some. The profile shows 150,000 or so clones, about 93% of them singletons. Material: blood. The receptors come from a man between 45 and 60 years old in good health.

The chain combines TRBV5-1 with TRBJ1-2, with D perhaps TRBD1 (6 bases). The CDR3 consists of 15 residues. V dropped 3 bases and J dropped 3 bases, with 15 bases sitting between them. Germline loops: CDR1 SGHRS, CDR2 YFSETQ. CDR3 coding DNA: TGCGCCAGCAGCTGGAGCCCAGGGGCGCACTATGGCTACACCTTC. Translating gives CASSWSPGAHYGYTF.

This CDR3 is CARARRDTQYF. The CDR3 DNA follows: TGTGCCAGGGCCCGGCGGGATACGCAGTATTTT. The rearrangement joins TRBV5-3 to TRBJ2-3, with unresolved D. TRBV5-3 is filed as an ORF, its function uncertain. CDR3 length equals 11 residues. Between the trimmed V and J ends, which lost 8 bases and 6 bases, there was a span of 10 bases.

The chain carries TRBV9 and TRBJ2-3, with D possibly matching TRBD2 (6 bases). V lost 4 bases and J 4 bases, leaving 28 bases between the germline ends. The CDR3 sequence is 19 residues long. Germline V gives CDR1 SGDLS, CDR2 YYNGEE. CDR3 DNA sequence: TGTGCCAGCAGCCCCCGGGGTAGCGGTGGCCGGTTTAGCGCAGATACGCAGTATTTT. Its protein product is CASSPRGSGGRFSADTQYF.

The sample holds one count of this clone. V usage is TRBV28 and J usage is TRBJ2-1; D possibly corresponds to TRBD1 (5 bases). The CDR3 is 15 amino acids. Deletions cut 4 bases from V and 0 bases from J, with 10 bases between. Germline values: CDR1 MDHEN, CDR2 SYDVKM. The CDR3 reads CASSYQGGSYNEQFF. In DNA form, the CDR3 reads TGTGCCAGCAGTTACCAGGGCGGCTCCTACAATGAGCAGTTCTTC.

The chain carries TRBV7-9 and TRBJ2-7; D unresolved. This CDR3 region has 13 residues. With 4 bases removed from V and 3 bases from J, the gap between germline ends came to 10 bases. CDR1 and CDR2 from the germline V gene are SEHNR and FQNEAQ (reference sequence). The chain's CDR3 is CASSSDSRYEQYF. CDR3 in DNA: TGTGCCAGCAGCTCAGACTCCCGCTACGAGCAGTACTTC.

This clone was observed a handful of times. The chain links TRBV7-9 to TRBJ2-1; 8 bases align to TRBD2. J lost 4 bases, V lost 10 bases, and 6 bases had no gene match. CDR3 size: 13 residues. The germline V gene has CDR1 SEHNR and CDR2 FQNEAQ (reference sequence). CDR3 in amino acids: CAIRAGGYNEQFF. In nucleotides, the CDR3 is TGTGCCATACGCGCGGGAGGATACAATGAGCAGTTCTTC.

The chain is built from TRBV21-1 and TRBJ2-1; the table's TRBD2 call for D was not verified on the DNA. TRBV21-1 is tagged as a pseudogene. CDR3 size: 16 residues. The CDR3 spells CASSILGRANYNEQFF. Here the CDR3 DNA reads TGTGCCAGCAGCATTCTCGGGAGGGCGAACTACAATGAGCAGTTCTTC.

The chain is built from TRBV3-1 (or the pseudogene TRBV3-2) and TRBJ2-3; D uncertain. The CDR3 consists of 12 residues. CDR1 and CDR2 from the germline V gene are LGHDT and YNNKEL (reference sequence). Trimming left V 1 base short and J 1 base short, with 0 bases between. CDR3 bases: TGTGCCAGCAGCCAAGGCACAGATACGCAGTATTTT. It encodes CASSQGTDTQYF.

This sequence joins TRBV28 and TRBJ2-4; 9 bases line up with TRBD1. The V and J ends lost 2 bases and 5 bases, in that order; junction bases with no gene match: 10. Per germline, CDR1 MDHEN and CDR2 SYDVKM. The CDR3 length is 17 residues. The CDR3 sequence is CASSLPQGAGLQNIQYF. The CDR3 DNA follows: TGTGCCAGCAGTTTACCACAGGGGGCCGGCTTGCAAAACATTCAGTACTTC.

CDR3 DNA sequence: TGTGCCAGCAACCCAACCCCGGGGGAGCAGTACTTC. This translates into CASNPTPGEQYF. The V gene is TRBV5-4, the J gene TRBJ2-7; tentatively, D is TRBD2 (5 bases). CDR1 SGHNT and CDR2 YYREEE come from the germline V gene (reference sequence). V shed 6 bases and J shed 7 bases, with 14 bases lying between them. This CDR3 region has 12 residues.